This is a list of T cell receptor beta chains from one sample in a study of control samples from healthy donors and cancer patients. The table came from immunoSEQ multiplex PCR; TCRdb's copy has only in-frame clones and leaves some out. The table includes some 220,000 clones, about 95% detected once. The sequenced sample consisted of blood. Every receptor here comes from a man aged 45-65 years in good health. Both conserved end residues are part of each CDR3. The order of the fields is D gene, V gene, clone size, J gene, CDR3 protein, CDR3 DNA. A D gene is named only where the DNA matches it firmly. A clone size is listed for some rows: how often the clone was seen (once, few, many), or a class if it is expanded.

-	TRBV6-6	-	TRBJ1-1	CASSYDPSLTEAFF	TGTGCCAGCAGTTACGACCCGAGTCTCACTGAAGCTTTCTTT
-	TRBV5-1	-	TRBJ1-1	CASSAQGMNTEAFF	TGCGCCAGCAGTGCTCAGGGTATGAACACTGAAGCTTTCTTT
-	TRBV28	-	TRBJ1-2	CASSTPPNYGYTF	TGTGCCAGCAGCACCCCCCCAAACTATGGCTACACCTTC
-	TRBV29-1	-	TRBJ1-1	CSVVTGNTEAFF	TGCAGCGTTGTTACAGGCAACACTGAAGCTTTCTTT
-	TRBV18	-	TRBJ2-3	CASSPSMTDTQYF	TGTGCCAGCTCACCGTCGATGACAGATACGCAGTATTTT
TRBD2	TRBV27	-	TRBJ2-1	CAARASGGREQFF	TGTGCAGCTCGGGCTAGCGGGGGGCGTGAGCAGTTCTTC
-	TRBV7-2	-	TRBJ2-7	CASSPTAIPTYEQYF	TGTGCCAGCAGCCCGACGGCTATCCCGACCTACGAGCAGTACTTC
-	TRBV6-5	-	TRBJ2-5	CASSYRLRGTQYF	TGTGCCAGCAGTTACCGTCTACGCGGGACCCAGTACTTC
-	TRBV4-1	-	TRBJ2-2	CASSLRPPGANTGELFF	TGCGCCAGCAGCCTCCGTCCCCCGGGGGCAAACACCGGGGAGCTGTTTTTT
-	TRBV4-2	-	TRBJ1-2	CASSQVAGDYGYTF	TGTGCCAGCAGCCAAGTTGCGGGGGACTATGGCTACACCTTC
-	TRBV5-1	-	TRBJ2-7	CASSQGTAYSYEQYF	TGCGCCAGCAGTCAGGGGACCGCTTACTCCTACGAGCAGTACTTC
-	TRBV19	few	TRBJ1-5	CASSASSGNQPQHF	TGTGCCAGTAGTGCCAGTTCCGGCAATCAGCCCCAGCATTTT
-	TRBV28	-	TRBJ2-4	CASSLQGEGIQYF	TGTGCCAGCAGTTTACAGGGAGAGGGCATTCAGTACTTC
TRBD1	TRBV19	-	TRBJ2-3	CASRPGGIDTQYF	TGTGCCAGTAGACCAGGGGGCATAGATACGCAGTATTTT
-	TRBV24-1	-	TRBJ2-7	CATSNSGGGYEQYF	TGTGCCACCAGTAACTCCGGGGGCGGCTACGAGCAGTACTTC
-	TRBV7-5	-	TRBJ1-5	CVSGAAWGSNQPQHF	TGTGTCAGTGGGGCCGCCTGGGGGAGCAATCAGCCCCAGCATTTT
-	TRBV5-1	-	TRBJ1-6	CASSLTENSPLHF	TGCGCCAGCAGCCTTACAGAAAATTCACCCCTCCACTTT
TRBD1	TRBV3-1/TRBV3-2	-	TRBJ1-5	CASSQGGQSNQPQHF	TGTGCCAGCAGCCAAGGGGGACAGAGCAATCAGCCCCAGCATTTT
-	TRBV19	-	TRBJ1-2	CASSPGRHYGYTF	TGTGCCAGTAGCCCGGGACGGCACTATGGCTACACCTTC
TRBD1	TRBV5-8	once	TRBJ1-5	CASSLGQGRSQPQHF	TGTGCCAGCAGCTTGGGACAGGGTCGGAGTCAGCCCCAGCATTTT
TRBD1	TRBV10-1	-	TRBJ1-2	CASSETGGYGYTF	TGCGCCAGCAGTGAGACAGGGGGCTATGGCTACACCTTC
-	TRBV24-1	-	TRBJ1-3	CATSDEVGNTIYF	TGTGCCACCAGTGATGAGGTGGGAAACACCATATATTTT
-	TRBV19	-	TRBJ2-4	CASSVSRGQNIQYF	TGTGCCAGTAGTGTCTCTCGGGGCCAAAACATTCAGTACTTC
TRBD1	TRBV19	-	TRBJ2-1	CASIQTGGGYNEQFF	TGTGCCAGTATCCAGACAGGGGGGGGCTACAATGAGCAGTTCTTC
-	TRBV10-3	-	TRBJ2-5	CAISGDGRQETQYF	TGTGCCATCAGTGGGGACGGAAGGCAAGAGACCCAGTACTTC
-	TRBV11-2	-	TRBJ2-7	CASSLAGIAYEQYF	TGTGCCAGCAGCTTAGCGGGGATAGCCTACGAGCAGTACTTC
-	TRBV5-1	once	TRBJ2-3	CASSWDSGADTQYF	TGCGCCAGCAGCTGGGATTCAGGGGCAGATACGCAGTATTTT
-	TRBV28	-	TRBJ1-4	CASRTGGGEKLFF	TGTGCCAGCCGGACGGGGGGGGGTGAAAAACTGTTTTTT
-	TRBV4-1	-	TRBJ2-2	CASSQDGPGWELFF	TGCGCCAGCAGCCAAGATGGGCCCGGATGGGAGCTGTTTTTT
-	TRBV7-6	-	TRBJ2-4	CASSPEERVAKNIQYF	TGTGCCAGCAGCCCCGAGGAGCGGGTAGCCAAAAACATTCAGTACTTC
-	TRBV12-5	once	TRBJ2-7	CASGFKGMTSYEQYF	TGTGCTAGTGGTTTTAAGGGCATGACCTCCTACGAGCAGTACTTC
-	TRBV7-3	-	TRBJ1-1	CASSPTDSNTEAFF	TGTGCCAGCAGCCCAACGGACTCGAACACTGAAGCTTTCTTT
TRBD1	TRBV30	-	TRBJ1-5	CAWRDRGNQPQHF	TGTGCCTGGAGGGACAGGGGGAATCAGCCCCAGCATTTT
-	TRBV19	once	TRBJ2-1	CATGVRGSDEQFF	TGTGCCACCGGCGTAAGGGGATCAGATGAGCAGTTCTTC
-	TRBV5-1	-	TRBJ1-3	CASSLVAGNGNTIYF	TGCGCCAGCAGCTTGGTGGCAGGGAACGGAAACACCATATATTTT
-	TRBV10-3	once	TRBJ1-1	CAIRVGGGRSLGTEAFF	TGTGCCATCAGGGTGGGAGGGGGGCGGAGCTTGGGCACTGAAGCTTTCTTT
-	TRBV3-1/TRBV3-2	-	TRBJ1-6	CASSQDSYNSPLHF	TGTGCCAGCAGCCAGGACAGCTATAATTCACCCCTCCACTTT
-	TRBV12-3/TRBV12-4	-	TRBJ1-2	CASSPNYGYTF	TGTGCCAGCAGCCCAAACTATGGCTACACCTTC
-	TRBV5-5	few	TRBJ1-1	CASSPNSRVNTEAFF	TGTGCCAGCAGCCCAAATTCCAGGGTGAACACTGAAGCTTTCTTT
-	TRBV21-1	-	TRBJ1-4	CASSKVLWGGEKLFF	TGTGCCAGCAGCAAAGTACTGTGGGGCGGTGAAAAACTGTTTTTT
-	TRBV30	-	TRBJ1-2	CAWLAPALGYYGYTF	TGTGCCTGGCTCGCCCCCGCTCTGGGGTACTATGGCTACACCTTC
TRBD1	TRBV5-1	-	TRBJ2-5	CASSLAGGGETQYF	TGCGCCAGCAGCTTAGCAGGGGGCGGGGAGACCCAGTACTTC
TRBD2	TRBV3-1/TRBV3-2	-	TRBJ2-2	CASSRRRAGDTGELFF	TGTGCCAGCAGCCGACGCAGAGCGGGGGACACCGGGGAGCTGTTTTTT
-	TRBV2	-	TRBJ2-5	CASQKGETQYF	TGTGCCAGCCAAAAAGGGGAGACCCAGTACTTC
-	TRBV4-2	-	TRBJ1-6	CASSQSKGSPLHF	TGTGCCAGCAGCCAGTCGAAAGGTTCACCCCTCCACTTT
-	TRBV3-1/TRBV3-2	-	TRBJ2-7	CASSQTYYEQYF	TGTGCCAGCAGCCAAACCTACTACGAGCAGTACTTC
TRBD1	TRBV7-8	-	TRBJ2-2	CASSLRDRGNTGELFF	TGTGCCAGCAGCCTCCGGGACAGGGGTAACACCGGGGAGCTGTTTTTT
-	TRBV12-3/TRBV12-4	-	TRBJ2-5	CASSLMAETQYF	TGTGCCAGCAGTTTGATGGCAGAGACCCAGTACTTC
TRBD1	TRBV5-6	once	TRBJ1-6	CASSLTWDSISPLHF	TGTGCCAGCAGCTTGACCTGGGACAGCATTTCACCCCTCCACTTT
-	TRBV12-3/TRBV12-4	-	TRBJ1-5	CASSPRENQPQHF	TGTGCCAGCAGTCCTAGAGAAAATCAGCCCCAGCATTTT
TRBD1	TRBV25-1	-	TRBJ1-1	CASSESGQGRAEAFF	TGTGCCAGCAGTGAATCTGGACAGGGTCGGGCTGAAGCTTTCTTT
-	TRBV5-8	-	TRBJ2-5	CASSETGGPAQETQYF	TGTGCCAGCTCAGAAACCGGGGGGCCTGCCCAGGAGACCCAGTACTTC
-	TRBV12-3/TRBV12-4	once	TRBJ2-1	CASTLGYNEQFF	TGTGCCAGCACCTTGGGGTACAATGAGCAGTTCTTC